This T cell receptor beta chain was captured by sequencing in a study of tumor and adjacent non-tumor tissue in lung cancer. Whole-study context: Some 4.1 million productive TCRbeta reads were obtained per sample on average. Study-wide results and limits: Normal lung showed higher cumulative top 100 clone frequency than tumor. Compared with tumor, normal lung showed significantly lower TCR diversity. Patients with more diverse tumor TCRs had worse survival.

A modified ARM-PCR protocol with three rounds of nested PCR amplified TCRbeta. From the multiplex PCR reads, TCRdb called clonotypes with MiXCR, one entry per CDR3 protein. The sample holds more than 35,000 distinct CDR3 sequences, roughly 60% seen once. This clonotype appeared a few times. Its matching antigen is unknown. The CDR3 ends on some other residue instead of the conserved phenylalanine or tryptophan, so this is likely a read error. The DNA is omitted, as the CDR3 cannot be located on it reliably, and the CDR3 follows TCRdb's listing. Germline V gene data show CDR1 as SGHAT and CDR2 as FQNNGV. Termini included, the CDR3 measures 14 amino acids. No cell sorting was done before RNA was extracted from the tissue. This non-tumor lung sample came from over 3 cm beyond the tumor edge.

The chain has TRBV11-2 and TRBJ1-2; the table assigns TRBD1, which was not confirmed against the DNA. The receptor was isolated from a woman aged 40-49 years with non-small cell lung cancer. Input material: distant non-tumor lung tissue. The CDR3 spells CASCLPQGANGYTL.